Shown below are 9 T cell receptor beta chains from a single sample sequenced in a study of cytomegalovirus exposure and HLA in healthy donors. The study ran its PCR with 60 Vbeta and 13 Jbeta primers. TCRdb's table, derived via immunoSEQ multiplex PCR, lists solely in-frame clones and lacks some. The table shows more than 90,000 clones, with around 74% occurring only once. The sequencing sample was made of PBMCs. The origin of the receptors is a man in his forties in good health and CMV-seropositive.

This clone was recorded only once. This sequence joins TRBV29-1 and TRBJ2-1, with TRBD2 identical over 8 bases. Germline V gene lookup returns CDR1 SQVTM and CDR2 ANQGSEA. The CDR3 is 14 residues long. V gave up 7 bases and J gave up 1 base; unmatched junction bases: 6. CDR3 loop: CSANGGGSYNEQFF. The DNA of the CDR3 is TGCAGCGCCAACGGGGGGGGGTCCTACAATGAGCAGTTCTTC.

This chain uses TRBV6-5 with TRBJ2-5; 7 bases fit TRBD2. The CDR3 runs 14 residues. Looked up from germline, CDR1 is MNHEY and CDR2 is SVGAGI. The trim removed 5 bases at V and 3 bases at J, leaving 6 bases unmatched. CDR3 sequence reads: CASSEWLAEETQYF. The CDR3 DNA follows: TGTGCCAGCAGTGAATGGCTAGCGGAAGAGACCCAGTACTTC.

The chain employs TRBV5-6 and TRBJ2-5, with D possibly being TRBD1 (5 bases). This CDR3 is 14 amino acids long. Germline V gene data show CDR1 as SGHDT and CDR2 as YYEEEE. V lost 3 bases to trimming and J lost 1 base, with 10 bases between them. CDR3 in amino acids: CASSSRDSQETQYF. Written as DNA, the CDR3 is TGTGCCAGCAGCTCCCGAGACAGCCAAGAGACCCAGTACTTC.

In the case of this clone: At one boundary the junction diverges from the germline segment, which might be a read error. The rearrangement joins TRBV7-9 to TRBJ1-4, with 8 bases that match TRBD1. In germline, CDR1 is SEHNR, CDR2 FQNEAQ (reference sequence). The CDR3 loop spans 16 amino acids. This CDR3 reads CSSSAPQGANNEKLFF. The CDR3 DNA sequence: TGTTCCAGCAGCGCACCGCAGGGGGCGAATAATGAAAAACTGTTTTTT.

The rearrangement links TRBV23-1 to TRBJ2-6, with TRBD2 identical over 12 bases. TRBV23-1 is flagged as an ORF with uncertain function. Trimming cost V 4 bases and J 3 bases; bases outside gene matches: 10. This CDR3 has 19 residues. The CDR3, as DNA: TGCGCCAGCAGTCCCCAAGGGCTAGCGGGGGGGCGTGGGGCCAACGTCCTGACTTTC. Translating it yields CASSPQGLAGGRGANVLTF.

The chain is built from TRBV5-4 and TRBJ1-2; 8 positions match TRBD1. The V segment lost 0 bases and the J segment 2 bases; nucleotides outside the gene matches: 9. The CDR3 is 17 residues long. CDR1 and CDR2 (germline): SGHNT, YYREEE (reference sequence). The CDR3 DNA is TGTGCCAGCAGCTTGGGTTTGGACAGGGAGGGAAACTATGGCTACACCTTC. Protein sequence: CASSLGLDREGNYGYTF.

The J gene is TRBJ1-1, the V gene TRBV7-9; unclear D gene. The length of the CDR3 is 13 residues. Between the trimmed V and J ends, which lost 6 bases and 0 bases, there was a span of 8 bases. Germline-derived CDR1 and CDR2 are SEHNR and FQNEAQ (reference sequence). This CDR3 reads CASSPQVNTEAFF. In nucleotides, the CDR3 is TGTGCCAGCAGTCCCCAGGTGAACACTGAAGCTTTCTTT.

The chain links TRBV10-3 to TRBJ2-5; perhaps TRBD1 as D (6 bases). The J call may be wrong; the DNA end is better matched by TRBJ2-7. The CDR3 has 15 amino acids. The germline CDR1 and CDR2 sequences are ENHRY and SYGVKD. The CDR3 reads CAISPAQTGSYEQYF. The CDR3 nucleotides are TGTGCCATCAGTCCCGCCCAGACAGGATCCTACGAGCAGTACTTC.

The genes are TRBV6-1 and TRBJ2-4; TRBD1 aligns across 11 bases. Germline CDR1 is MNHNS and CDR2 is SASEGT. With 10 bases clipped from V and 2 bases from J, the junction kept 7 bases outside the gene matches. The CDR3 is 15 residues long. The CDR3 region is CATTRDRGSKNIQYF. CDR3 nucleotides: TGTGCCACAACCCGGGACAGGGGGTCCAAAAACATTCAGTACTTC.